These T cell receptor beta chains were read from a single sample in a study of radiotherapy plus CTLA-4 blockade in lung cancer. The data were produced by immunoSEQ multiplex PCR, yet TCRdb's version contains in-frame clones alone and is incomplete. The sample includes about 49,000 clones, 70% to 90% seen only once; the top ten take about a quarter. The sample was peripheral blood, taken from a patient treated with radiotherapy plus ipilimumab. Receptor source: a human donor with non-small cell lung cancer whose response to radiotherapy plus ipilimumab could not be evaluated. The conserved cysteine and the conserved F or W are not part of the CDR3 here. Rows give clone size only sometimes, using once, few, many, or a class for an expanded clone.

V	J	size	length	CDR3
TRBV7-3	TRBJ1-1	-	12	ASSLLAGNTEAF
TRBV28	TRBJ1-1	-	15	ASSPIRDTFMNTEAF
TRBV4-3	TRBJ1-2	-	13	ASSQGGGSNYGYT
TRBV15	TRBJ2-5	-	13	ATSREPGGWETQY
TRBV2	TRBJ2-7	once	11	ASREDGIYEQY
TRBV5-6	TRBJ2-7	-	13	ASSLDLITGDEQY
TRBV7-3	TRBJ1-1	-	12	ASSLSRENTEAF
TRBV29-1	TRBJ2-3	-	12	SVEDSLSTDTQY
TRBV4-3	TRBJ2-1	-	15	ASSQDAGTSGSNEQF
TRBV2	TRBJ1-5	-	12	ASMGGLSNQPQH
TRBV28	TRBJ1-5	-	13	ASSYTGTGSQPQH
TRBV11-2	TRBJ2-7	-	10	ASSLVSHEQY
TRBV7-8	TRBJ1-1	-	11	ASSSRGNTEAF
TRBV7-2	TRBJ2-1	-	12	ASSAGARGGEQF
TRBV5-6	TRBJ2-7	-	14	ASSAFPQSHSYEQY
TRBV5-1	TRBJ2-5	-	11	ASRRRNQETQY
TRBV6-1	TRBJ1-5	-	14	ASSEVDSYSNQPQH
TRBV4-3	TRBJ1-2	few	13	ASSQDPGQGYGYT
TRBV30	TRBJ2-6	-	20	AWSVLRSRENILRSGANVLT
TRBV6-1	TRBJ2-7	few	12	ASSSGQDRGEQY
TRBV28	TRBJ2-7	-	16	ASSPQGTSGRRYVEQY
TRBV19	TRBJ2-7	-	11	ASSPGLGYEQY
TRBV27	TRBJ1-5	-	16	ASSSGQGEWYSNQPQH
TRBV7-8	TRBJ1-2	-	11	ASSPTGAYGYT